This T cell receptor beta chain was identified during a study of PD-1 blockade in classical Hodgkin lymphoma. Study at large: Patients were treated with nivolumab at 3 mg/kg, and this was given intravenously every 2 weeks.

General study results and limits: At C4D1, TCR diversity had climbed significantly for CD4+ cells, though not for CD8+ cells.

Germline loops: CDR1 MNHEY, CDR2 SMNVEV (reference sequence). The CDR3 spans 14 residues. The J segment lost 2 bases and the V segment lost 6 bases, leaving 4 bases of the junction unmatched. This clone was counted once. Antigen specificity is unknown. Brentuximab vedotin exposure varied among the patients, all of whom had relapsed after autologous stem cell transplantation. Method: immunoSEQ multiplex PCR; TCRdb's copy keeps in-frame clones and lacks some. Among about 90,000 clones listed, nearly 90% were seen once. The starting material was peripheral blood mononuclear cells (PBMCs), obtained before the second cycle of nivolumab. The chain combines TRBV27 with TRBJ2-3, with 8 bases identical to TRBD1. This TCR was sampled from a human donor with classical Hodgkin lymphoma. CDR3 residues: CASRTGVSTDTQYF. DNA for the CDR3: TGTGCCAGCAGGACAGGGGTCTCCACAGATACGCAGTATTTT.